This T cell receptor beta chain was observed in a study of blood T cell repertoires in COVID-19. Study in general: Acute and convalescent COVID-19 samples came from the United States, Italy and Spain. In each case, the material was cDNA or gDNA derived from T cells, B-cell-depleted T cells, or PBMCs.

As handled by the study authors: Reference gene primer amplification in the assay estimated nucleated cell counts. TCRdb keeps only in-frame clones here, not all; method: immunoSEQ multiplex PCR. Clone size and the V and J calls come from that table; the DNA yielded D and trimming. The data show around 36,000 clones, with approximately 88% seen just once and roughly 6.1% held by the top ten. Trimming took 3 bases from V and 3 from J; bases not matched to a gene: 1. Germline values: CDR1 MNHNS, CDR2 SASEGT. CDR3 length: 14 amino acids. V gene TRBV6-1 combines with J gene TRBJ2-3, with 9 bases identical to TRBD1. Sequencing used peripheral blood. This TCR came from a human donor in a cohort sampled during active COVID-19. The CDR3 bases are TGTGCCAGCAGTGACGACAGGGGGACAGATACGCAGTATTTT. This sequence encodes CASSDDRGTDTQYF.